The clone carrying this T cell receptor (beta chain) was observed a single time. The antigen is unknown. V was pared by 6 bases and J by 7 bases, with 19 bases between. CDR1 SNHLY and CDR2 FYNNEI come from the germline V gene. CDR3 length: 15 amino acids. This specimen comes from a study of T cell clones after liver transplantation. Study as a whole: TCRbeta sequencing after a pre-transplant mixed lymphocyte reaction identified graft-donor-reactive clones, later tracked in post-transplant blood. Samples came pre-transplant, pre-randomization before withdrawal, and post-randomization after withdrawal ended.

Sequenced by immunoSEQ multiplex PCR; TCRdb stores in-frame clones only, minus some. The sample shows approximately 100,000 clones, 82% of them seen only once. Regarding the study as a whole: The donor-reactive repertoire was only partly measurable in a couple of subjects, lacking donor cells. Compared with third party-reactive sequences, donor-reactive ones declined more, independent of withdrawal success.

J is TRBJ2-4 and V is TRBV2, with D perhaps given as TRBD1 or TRBD2 (5 bases each). This specimen was CD4+ T cells from blood, taken before liver transplant. The TCR comes from a human donor who received a liver transplant. Written as DNA, the CDR3 is TGTGCCAGCAGAGAGGGGTCCGGGGTGTGGAACATTCAGTACTTC. Translated, it gives CASREGSGVWNIQYF.